The 8 T cell receptor beta chains presented below share a single source sample, sequenced in a study of blood T cells in healthy people across ages. A second PCR, run for 7 to 11 cycles, used a sample-barcoded 5' primer plus a J-beta primer mix. TCRdb reprocessed the 5' RACE reads via MiXCR and lists one record per CDR3 protein. Among approximately 760,000 distinct CDR3 sequences listed, roughly 25% were seen once. The sample was also reused in another study, on T cells of mothers and their children.

The sample was blood. The receptors stem from a boy aged 5 to 17 in good health.

This chain links TRBV20-1 with TRBJ2-7; D gene ambiguous. In germline, CDR1 is DFQATT, CDR2 SNEGSKA (reference sequence). The CDR3 has 11 amino acids. V gave up 3 bases and J gave up 6 bases, with 9 bases separating them. CDR3 loop: CSASWVGEQYF. The CDR3 nucleotides read TGCAGTGCTAGCTGGGTAGGCGAGCAGTACTTC.

The rearrangement joins TRBV12-3 or TRBV12-4 to TRBJ2-2; TRBD2 matches at 7 bases. The V and J ends lost 5 bases and 7 bases, in that order; junction bases with no gene match: 7. There are 14 residues in the CDR3. The CDR3 bases are TGTGCCAGCAGTCCCAGCGGGACGGTCGGGGAGCTGTTTTTT. Its translation: CASSPSGTVGELFF.

This chain connects TRBV28 to TRBJ1-1; D remains unclear. Germline-derived CDR1 and CDR2 are MDHEN and SYDVKM. The CDR3 is 13 residues long. V gave up 9 bases and J gave up 1 base, with 12 bases separating them. This CDR3 is CASHGRTNTEAFF. The CDR3 nucleotides are TGTGCCAGTCACGGACGGACGAACACTGAAGCTTTCTTT. The entire variable domain, with the rest obtained from reference TRBV28 and TRBJ1-1, is as follows: DVKVTQSSRYLVKRTGEKVFLECVQDMDHENMFWYRQDPGLGLRLIYFSYDVKMKEKGDIPEGYSVSREKKERFSLILESASTNQTSMYLCASHGRTNTEAFFGQGTRLTVV.

The CDR3: CAGGTGTSGANVLTF. CDR3 nucleotides: TGTGCCGGGGGTACAGGGACCTCCGGGGCCAACGTCCTGACTTTC. V usage is TRBV2 and J usage is TRBJ2-6, with D perhaps matching TRBD1 (6 bases). V was trimmed by 11 bases and J by 4 bases, leaving 18 bases between them. Germline V gene data show CDR1 as SNHLY and CDR2 as FYNNEI. The CDR3 totals 15 residues.

The chain employs TRBV6-2 or TRBV6-3 and TRBJ2-5; tentative D call: TRBD2 (5 bases). The DNA end is more similar to TRBJ2-1, so the J call may be wrong. The CDR3 is 15 residues long. The germline CDR1 and CDR2 sequences are MNHEY and SVGEGT. Here the CDR3 reads CASPLTGKPYNEQFF. CDR3 nucleotide sequence: TGTGCCAGCCCACTTACGGGGAAGCCATACAATGAGCAGTTCTTC.

This clonotype was found a few times. J is TRBJ2-5 and V is TRBV20-1; the D gene is possibly TRBD1 (8 bases). This CDR3 region has 17 residues. V lost 6 bases and J 4 bases, leaving 27 bases between the germline ends. Germline-derived CDR1 and CDR2 are DFQATT and SNEGSKA (reference sequence). This CDR3 is CSATTEGGTGGGETQYF. The CDR3 coding sequence is TGCAGTGCCACCACGGAGGGGGGGACAGGAGGAGGAGAGACCCAGTACTTC.

V gene TRBV28 combines with J gene TRBJ2-1; 10 bases align to TRBD2. Trimming took 3 bases from V and 7 from J; bases not matched to a gene: 6. The length of the CDR3 is 15 residues. Germline V gives CDR1 MDHEN, CDR2 SYDVKM. CDR3 sequence: CASSFLAGVSNEQFF. As DNA, the CDR3 is TGTGCCAGCAGTTTCCTAGCGGGAGTATCAAATGAGCAGTTCTTC.

The rearrangement links TRBV11-2 to TRBJ2-7, with D perhaps being TRBD1 or TRBD2 (5 bases each). The V end lost 1 base, the J end lost 6 bases, and 10 bases lay between the germline ends. This CDR3 region has 13 residues. The germline CDR1 and CDR2 sequences are SGHAT and FQNNGV. The CDR3 bases are TGTGCCAGCAGCTTAGTGGAGAGGGGCGAGCAGTACTTC. Translated: CASSLVERGEQYF.